Presented here are 31 T cell receptor beta chains from one specimen sequenced in a study of blood T cell repertoires in COVID-19. The assay was immunoSEQ multiplex PCR, and TCRdb's table has in-frame clones only and misses some. The table records about 130,000 clones, roughly 85% of them present only once. The sequencing sample was made of peripheral blood. Receptors originate from an elderly woman with acute or convalescent COVID-19.

This sequence joins TRBV5-6 and TRBJ2-4; 7 bases line up with TRBD1. Germline V gene data show CDR1 as SGHDT and CDR2 as YYEEEE. This CDR3 contains 14 residues. J lost 7 bases, V lost 7 bases, and 11 bases had no gene match. CDR3 sequence: CASYKRAGGNIQYF. In DNA, the CDR3 is TGTGCCAGCTACAAACGGGCAGGGGGTAACATTCAGTACTTC.

The rearrangement links TRBV5-1 to TRBJ1-2, with D uncertain. This CDR3 is built from 15 residues. V was trimmed by 0 bases and J by 4 bases, leaving 13 bases between them. Germline loops: CDR1 SGHRS, CDR2 YFSETQ. The CDR3 spells CASSLAGRMIYGYTF. The CDR3 DNA reads as TGCGCCAGCAGCTTGGCCGGCAGGATGATCTATGGCTACACCTTC.

The chain carries TRBV27 and TRBJ1-6; 7 positions agree with TRBD1. The germline CDR1 and CDR2 sequences are MNHEY and SMNVEV (reference sequence). The CDR3 covers 15 residues. Losses at the gene ends were 6 bases for V and 5 bases for J; bases not matched to a gene: 7. The CDR3 DNA is TGTGCCAGCAGCCCCCCGGGACAGAATAATTCACCCCTCCACTTT. Its translation is CASSPPGQNNSPLHF.

V gene TRBV9 combines with J gene TRBJ2-3; possible D gene TRBD1, 7 bases. Looked up from germline, CDR1 is SGDLS and CDR2 is YYNGEE. Trimming cost V 4 bases and J 6 bases, with 18 bases left between them. The CDR3 consists of 15 residues. In DNA form, the CDR3 reads TGTGCCAGCAGCCGCGGGGACAGAGCGAGGGATACGCAGTATTTT. Amino acid sequence: CASSRGDRARDTQYF. The complete variable domain, with remaining parts taken from reference TRBV9 and TRBJ2-3, reads DSGVTQTPKHLITATGQRVTLRCSPRSGDLSVYWYQQSLDQGLQFLIQYYNGEERAKGNILERFSAQQFPDLHSELNLSSLELGDSALYFCASSRGDRARDTQYFGPGTRLTVL.

V gene TRBV3-1 (or the pseudogene TRBV3-2) combines with J gene TRBJ1-3; maybe TRBD1 (5 bases). This CDR3 has 16 residues. V dropped 0 bases and J dropped 1 base, with 10 bases sitting between them. The germline V gene encodes CDR1 LGHDT and CDR2 YNNKEL (reference sequence). The CDR3 protein is CASSQERQFSGNTIYF. In nucleotides, the CDR3 is TGTGCCAGCAGCCAAGAACGACAGTTTTCTGGAAACACCATATATTTT.

V and J are TRBV24-1 and TRBJ1-2; possible D gene TRBD1, 5 bases. The CDR3 is 11 amino acids. From germline, CDR1 is KGHDR and CDR2 SFDVKD. The V end was cut by 4 bases, the J end by 8 bases, with 7 bases between. In nucleotides, the CDR3 is TGTGCCACCAGTGACGGACAAGGCTACACCTTC. Translation gives CATSDGQGYTF.

The V and J genes are TRBV2 and TRBJ1-5; the D is unclear. Germline V gene sequence: CDR1 SNHLY, CDR2 FYNNEI. V was cut by 7 bases and J by 9 bases, with 16 bases left in between. This CDR3 has 13 residues. DNA of the CDR3: TGTGCCAGCATCCGGGATGGGGATCGGCCCCAGCATTTT. It translates to CASIRDGDRPQHF.

This clone was recorded only once. The chain is built from TRBV18 and TRBJ1-2; the match to TRBD1 covers 7 bases. CDR1 and CDR2 (germline): KGHSH, LQKENI. The ends lost 3 bases at V and 4 bases at J; junction bases unmatched: 8. The CDR3 totals 15 residues. As DNA, the CDR3 is TGTGCCAGCTCACCGGCGGGACAGAACTCCTATGGCTACACCTTC. The encoded protein is CASSPAGQNSYGYTF.

This rearrangement joins TRBV3-1 (or the pseudogene TRBV3-2) to TRBJ1-2; D not certain. The germline CDR1 and CDR2 sequences are LGHDT and YNNKEL (reference sequence). This CDR3 region has 15 residues. Deletions cut 0 bases from V and 1 base from J, with 9 bases between. The CDR3 nucleotides read TGTGCCAGCAGCCAAGATTCCCACAGTAACTATGGCTACACCTTC. Translation gives CASSQDSHSNYGYTF.

The CDR3 DNA reads as TGTGCCAGCAGCTTACTTGAGGGGGCTTTAGGCCATGGCTACACCTTC. Its translation is CASSLLEGALGHGYTF. The rearrangement uses TRBV7-6 and TRBJ1-2, with 7 nucleotides matching TRBD1. V trimming: 2 bases; J trimming: 6 bases; junction bases outside the gene matches: 12. In germline, CDR1 is SGHVS, CDR2 FNYEAQ. The CDR3 extends over 16 amino acids.

This clone was picked up one time. Within the sample, other DNA sequences also encode this same CDR3. The chain recombines TRBV18 with TRBJ1-1; D might be TRBD1 (5 bases). The CDR3 totals 13 residues. Germline V gene data show CDR1 as KGHSH and CDR2 as LQKENI. Trimming shortened V by 6 bases and J by 1 base, and 9 bases separated the two germline ends. CDR3 loop: CASSPGRNTEAFF. The CDR3 DNA sequence: TGTGCCAGCTCCCCAGGGAGGAACACTGAAGCTTTCTTT. The whole variable domain, filled in from reference TRBV18 and TRBJ1-1, reads NAGVMQNPRHLVRRRGQEARLRCSPMKGHSHVYWYRQLPEEGLKFMVYLQKENIIDESGMPKERFSAEFPKEGPSILRIQQVVRGDSAAYFCASSPGRNTEAFFGQGTRLTVV.

V gene TRBV7-3 combines with J gene TRBJ1-4, with 11 positions matching TRBD1. Trimming took 4 bases from V and 7 from J; bases not matched to a gene: 8. This CDR3 has 16 amino acids. In germline, CDR1 is SGHTA, CDR2 FQGTGA. This chain's CDR3 is CASSWNWDRGSEKLFF. In DNA, the CDR3 is TGTGCCAGCAGCTGGAATTGGGACAGGGGGAGTGAAAAACTGTTTTTT. Based on the CDR3 plus reference TRBV7-3 and TRBJ1-4, the full variable domain is GAGVSQTPSNKVTEKGKYVELRCDPISGHTALYWYRQSLGQGPEFLIYFQGTGAADDSGLPNDRFFAVRPEGSVSTLKIQRTERGDSAVYLCASSWNWDRGSEKLFFGSGTQLSVL.

In its sample, this clone was seen many times. This chain joins TRBV7-9 and TRBJ2-1; D possibly corresponds to TRBD2 (7 bases). Germline CDR1 reads SEHNR; CDR2 reads FQNEAQ (reference sequence). The ends were cut back, 1 base at V and 2 bases at J, with 9 bases in the middle. The CDR3 loop spans 15 amino acids. In DNA form, the CDR3 reads TGTGCCAGCAGCTTAGGAGGGGGGGCCTACAATGAGCAGTTCTTC. This sequence encodes CASSLGGGAYNEQFF.

V is TRBV5-1 and J is TRBJ1-4; TRBD1 matches at 8 bases. V shed 5 bases and J 7 bases; nucleotides not matched to a gene: 10. This CDR3 has 15 residues. In germline, CDR1 is SGHRS, CDR2 YFSETQ. DNA for the CDR3: TGCGCCAGCAGACGTTCACAGGGGGGAAGTGAAAAACTGTTTTTT. This gives the protein CASRRSQGGSEKLFF.

The V gene is TRBV5-1, the J gene TRBJ2-5, with 10 bases identical to TRBD1. Germline V lookup: CDR1 SGHRS, CDR2 YFSETQ. J gave up 5 bases and V 0 bases, and 4 bases lay outside the gene matches. The CDR3 length is 15 residues. The CDR3 reads CASSLATGGIETQYF. The CDR3 region has the DNA TGCGCCAGCAGCTTGGCGACAGGGGGCATTGAGACCCAGTACTTC. Combining the CDR3 with reference TRBV5-1 and TRBJ2-5 gives the whole variable domain KAGVTQTPRYLIKTRGQQVTLSCSPISGHRSVSWYQQTPGQGLQFLFEYFSETQRNKGNFPGRFSGRQFSNSRSEMNVSTLELGDSALYLCASSLATGGIETQYFGPGTRLLVL.

As for this clone: The identical CDR3 is also encoded by other nucleotide sequences in the sample. The gene calls are TRBV27 and TRBJ1-2; 8 nucleotides line up with TRBD1. V gave up 2 bases and J gave up 4 bases; unmatched junction bases: 3. The CDR3 contains 14 residues. CDR1 is MNHEY and CDR2 is SMNVEV in the germline V gene (reference sequence). The CDR3 loop reads CASSLNRGTYGYTF. CDR3 nucleotides: TGTGCCAGCAGTTTAAACAGGGGGACCTATGGCTACACCTTC.

The chain has TRBV11-2 and TRBJ1-2; 8 nucleotides match TRBD1. CDR3 length equals 15 residues. Germline V gene lookup returns CDR1 SGHAT and CDR2 FQNNGV. The V and J ends lost 4 bases and 2 bases, in that order; junction bases with no gene match: 6. Here the CDR3 reads CASSYRTGSNYGYTF. The CDR3, as DNA: TGTGCCAGCAGCTATCGGACAGGGAGCAACTATGGCTACACCTTC.

This chain connects TRBV9 to TRBJ1-1; the match to TRBD1 covers 8 bases. The CDR3 has 13 amino acids. With 0 bases clipped from V and 9 bases from J, the junction kept 4 bases outside the gene matches. Germline CDR1 and CDR2: SGDLS and YYNGEE. CDR3 residues: CASSVGDRTKAFF. DNA of the CDR3: TGTGCCAGCAGCGTAGGGGACAGGACAAAAGCTTTCTTT.

This clone was observed a single time. This chain joins TRBV6-5 and TRBJ1-4; a possible D gene is TRBD1 (5 bases). V was shortened by 5 bases and J by 0 bases, with 7 bases between the two germline ends. CDR3 length: 14 residues. Germline lookup yields CDR1 MNHEY and CDR2 SVGAGI. CDR3: CASSPGATNEKLFF. The CDR3 DNA sequence: TGTGCCAGCAGTCCGGGGGCAACTAATGAAAAACTGTTTTTT.

The rearrangement joins TRBV28 to TRBJ1-6, with D perhaps matching TRBD1 (6 bases). The CDR3 is 16 residues long. Trimming pared 5 bases from V and 0 bases from J, leaving 11 bases between. Germline-derived CDR1 and CDR2 are MDHEN and SYDVKM. CDR3 loop: CASSRTGNSYNSPLHF. The CDR3 nucleotides read TGTGCCAGCAGTCGAACAGGGAACTCCTATAATTCACCCCTCCACTTT.

The chain couples TRBV12-5 to TRBJ2-2, with TRBD2 matching 9 bases. V lost 5 bases, J lost 6 bases, and 7 bases stayed unmatched. The CDR3 consists of 15 residues. The V gene's germline CDR1 is LGHNT and CDR2 FRNRAP. CDR3 in DNA: TGTGCTAGTGGTCTCGCGGGGGGGCTGGCCGGGGAGCTGTTTTTT. Encoded protein: CASGLAGGLAGELFF.

DNA for the CDR3: TGCAGCGTTTTTGCAGGTCAAGAGACCCAGTACTTC. Protein sequence: CSVFAGQETQYF. The chain combines TRBV29-1 with TRBJ2-5; D is uncertain. CDR3 length: 12 amino acids. The V gene lost 5 bases and the J gene lost 2 bases, with 9 bases spanning the gap. Germline V gene data show CDR1 as SQVTM and CDR2 as ANQGSEA.

The sample holds a few counts of this clone. This chain joins TRBV7-2 and TRBJ1-5, with TRBD1 as a possible D gene (5 bases). The CDR3 is 13 amino acids. V was clipped by 6 bases and J by 4 bases, with 10 bases between them. Germline V gives CDR1 SGHTA, CDR2 FQGNSA. CDR3 sequence: CASRGEGNQPQHF. CDR3 sequence (DNA): TGTGCCAGCAGGGGGGAGGGAAATCAGCCCCAGCATTTT.

The chain links TRBV5-1 to TRBJ1-6, with 8 positions matching TRBD1. V trimming: 4 bases; J trimming: 12 bases; junction bases outside the gene matches: 12. The CDR3 consists of 15 residues. Looked up from germline, CDR1 is SGHRS and CDR2 is YFSETQ. In nucleotides, the CDR3 is TGCGCCAGCAGCCTGGGACAGGCGAAGCGGGGACCCCTCCACTTT. Translation gives CASSLGQAKRGPLHF.

V usage is TRBV11-3 and J usage is TRBJ2-1, with 7 bases fitting TRBD2. From germline, CDR1 is SGHNT and CDR2 YENEEA. Trimming took 4 bases from V and 8 from J; bases not matched to a gene: 8. CDR3 size: 14 residues. The CDR3 here is CASSSGGSRDEQFF. In nucleotides, the CDR3 is TGTGCCAGCAGCTCAGGCGGGAGTCGCGATGAGCAGTTCTTC.

The rearrangement links TRBV11-2 to TRBJ1-3; no clear D gene. The CDR3 length is 13 residues. V was pared by 2 bases and J by 2 bases, with 4 bases between. Germline V CDR1 and CDR2: SGHAT, FQNNGV. The CDR3 coding sequence is TGTGCCAGCAGCTTACCAGCTGGAAACACCATATATTTT. Translating gives CASSLPAGNTIYF.

This sequence joins TRBV9 and TRBJ2-2, with D perhaps TRBD1 (6 bases). Germline V gene lookup returns CDR1 SGDLS and CDR2 YYNGEE. The V end was cut by 3 bases, the J end by 8 bases, with 14 bases between. The CDR3 is 14 residues long. CDR3 residues: CASSGGHRTGELFF. CDR3 bases: TGTGCCAGCAGCGGGGGACACAGGACGGGGGAGCTGTTTTTT.

The chain is built from TRBV6-5 and TRBJ2-1, with TRBD2 as a possible D gene (6 bases). CDR1 is MNHEY and CDR2 is SVGAGI in the germline V gene. There are 12 residues in the CDR3. V was clipped by 6 bases and J by 12 bases, with 15 bases between them. The CDR3 loop reads CASRTNWGVQFF. DNA for the CDR3: TGTGCCAGCAGAACGAATTGGGGGGTGCAGTTCTTC.

The rearrangement joins TRBV6-5 to TRBJ1-2; tentatively, D is TRBD1 (6 bases). The CDR3 length is 11 residues. V was cut by 5 bases and J by 6 bases, with 7 bases left in between. Germline lookup yields CDR1 MNHEY and CDR2 SVGAGI. CDR3 loop: CASSPGDGYTF. The CDR3 DNA reads as TGTGCCAGCAGTCCAGGGGATGGCTACACCTTC.

This clone appeared once. This sequence joins TRBV10-3 and TRBJ1-5; 9 nucleotides agree with TRBD1. The CDR3 is made up of 16 amino acids. Germline V gene data show CDR1 as ENHRY and CDR2 as SYGVKD. The J segment lost 4 bases and the V segment lost 3 bases, leaving 7 bases of the junction unmatched. CDR3 in amino acids: CAISELRTGENQPQHF. The CDR3 nucleotides are TGTGCCATCAGTGAACTGAGGACAGGGGAGAATCAGCCCCAGCATTTT.

This sequence joins TRBV10-3 and TRBJ1-2, with 8 nucleotides matching TRBD1. The germline V gene encodes CDR1 ENHRY and CDR2 SYGVKD. The CDR3 totals 16 residues. V dropped 3 bases and J dropped 0; count of bases not matched to a gene: 6. CDR3 bases: TGTGCCATCAGTGATCGACAGGGGCCGGCTAACTATGGCTACACCTTC. This translates into CAISDRQGPANYGYTF.